The entry below describes one T cell receptor beta chain. The data stem from a study of cytomegalovirus exposure and HLA in healthy donors. Losses at the gene ends were 6 bases for V and 0 bases for J; bases not matched to a gene: 8. Germline V lookup: CDR1 GTSNPN, CDR2 SVGIG (reference sequence). The CDR3 totals 17 residues. Method: immunoSEQ multiplex PCR; TCRdb's copy keeps in-frame clones and lacks some. The sample holds 130,000 or so clones, 85% seen once. This sequence joins TRBV30 and TRBJ2-1; 13 nucleotides agree with TRBD2. The sequence derives from a woman between 25 and 40 years old in good health and CMV-seronegative. Sequenced material: PBMCs. Here the CDR3 reads CACTSGGAKSSYNEQFF. In nucleotides, the CDR3 is TGTGCCTGTACTAGCGGGGGGGCCAAAAGCTCCTACAATGAGCAGTTCTTC. The full variable domain, in which reference TRBV30 and TRBJ2-1 provide the parts outside the CDR3, is SQTIHQWPATLVQPVGSPLSLECTVEGTSNPNLYWYRQAAGRGLQLLFYSVGIGQISSEVPQNLSASRPQDRQFILSSKKLLLSDSGFYLCACTSGGAKSSYNEQFFGPGTRLTVL.